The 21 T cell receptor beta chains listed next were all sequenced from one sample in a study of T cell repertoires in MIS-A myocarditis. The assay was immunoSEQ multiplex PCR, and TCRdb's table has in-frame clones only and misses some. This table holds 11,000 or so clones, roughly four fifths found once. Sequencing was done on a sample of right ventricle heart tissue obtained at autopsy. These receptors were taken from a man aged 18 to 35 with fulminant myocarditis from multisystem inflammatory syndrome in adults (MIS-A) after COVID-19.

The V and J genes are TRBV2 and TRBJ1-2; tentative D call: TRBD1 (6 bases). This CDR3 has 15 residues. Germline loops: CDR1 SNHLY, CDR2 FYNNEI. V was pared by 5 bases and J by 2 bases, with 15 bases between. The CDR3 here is CASSPGAGQNYGYTF. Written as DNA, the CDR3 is TGTGCCAGCAGTCCTGGGGCCGGACAGAACTATGGCTACACCTTC.

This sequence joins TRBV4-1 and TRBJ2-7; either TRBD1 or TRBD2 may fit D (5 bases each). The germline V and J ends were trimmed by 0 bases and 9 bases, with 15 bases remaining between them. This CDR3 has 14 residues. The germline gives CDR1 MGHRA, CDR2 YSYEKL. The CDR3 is CASSQDLGVGGQYF. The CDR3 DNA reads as TGCGCCAGCAGCCAAGATTTGGGGGTTGGTGGGCAGTACTTC.

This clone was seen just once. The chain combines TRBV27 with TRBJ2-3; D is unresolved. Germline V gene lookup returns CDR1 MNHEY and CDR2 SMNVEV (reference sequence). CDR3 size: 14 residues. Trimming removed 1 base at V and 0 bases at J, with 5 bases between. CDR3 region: CASSLYSSTDTQYF. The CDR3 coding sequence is TGTGCCAGCAGTTTATACAGTAGCACAGATACGCAGTATTTT.

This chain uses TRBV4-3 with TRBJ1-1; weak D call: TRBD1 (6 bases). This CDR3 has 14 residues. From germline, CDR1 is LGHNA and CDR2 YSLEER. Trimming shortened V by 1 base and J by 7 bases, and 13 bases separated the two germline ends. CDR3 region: CASSQGQGYDEAFF. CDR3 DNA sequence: TGCGCCAGCAGCCAAGGCCAGGGGTATGATGAAGCTTTCTTT.

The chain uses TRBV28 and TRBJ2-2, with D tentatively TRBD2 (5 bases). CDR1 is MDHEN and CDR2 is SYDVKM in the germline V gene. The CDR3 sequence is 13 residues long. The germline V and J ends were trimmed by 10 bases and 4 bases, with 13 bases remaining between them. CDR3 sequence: CAIRGLLTGELFF. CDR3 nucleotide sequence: TGTGCCATCCGAGGGCTTCTCACCGGGGAGCTGTTTTTT.

The CDR3 nucleotides read TGCGCCAGCAGCTTGGGTTTTTTAGGGGGCGCATGGGCGAGGGGTCTTTTGAGACCCCAGCATTTT. It encodes CASSLGFLGGAWARGLLRPQHF. This sequence joins TRBV5-1 and TRBJ1-5; 7 bases fit TRBD1. Germline CDR1 is SGHRS and CDR2 is YFSETQ. There are 22 residues in the CDR3. The V segment lost 0 bases and the J segment 10 bases; nucleotides outside the gene matches: 31.

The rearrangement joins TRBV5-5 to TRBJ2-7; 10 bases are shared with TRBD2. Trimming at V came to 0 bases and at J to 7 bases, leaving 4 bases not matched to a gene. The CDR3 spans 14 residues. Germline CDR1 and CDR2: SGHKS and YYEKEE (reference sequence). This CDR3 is CASSLVAGGREQYF. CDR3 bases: TGTGCCAGCAGCTTGGTAGCGGGGGGCCGAGAGCAGTACTTC.

The CDR3 DNA is TGTGCCAGCAGTTATTCCGACAGCTCCGATGAAGCTTTCTTT. Translating gives CASSYSDSSDEAFF. This chain joins TRBV6-5 and TRBJ1-1; TRBD1 is a possible D gene (5 bases). Trimming took off 3 bases at V and 7 bases at J, with 15 bases between the two ends. Per the germline V gene, CDR1 is MNHEY and CDR2 is SVGAGI. The CDR3 spans 14 residues.

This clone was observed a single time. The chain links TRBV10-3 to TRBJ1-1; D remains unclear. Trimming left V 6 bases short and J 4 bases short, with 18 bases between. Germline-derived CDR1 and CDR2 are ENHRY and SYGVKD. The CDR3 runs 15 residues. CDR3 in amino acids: CAIRTQTTGSTEAFF. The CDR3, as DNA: TGTGCCATCAGGACCCAGACAACTGGTAGCACTGAAGCTTTCTTT.

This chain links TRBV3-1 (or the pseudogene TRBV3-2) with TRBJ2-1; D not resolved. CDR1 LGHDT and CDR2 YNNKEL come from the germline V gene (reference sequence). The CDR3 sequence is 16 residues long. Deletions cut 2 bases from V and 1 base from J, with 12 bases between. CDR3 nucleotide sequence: TGTGCCAGCAGCCAACTTGACGGGCGATCCTACAATGAGCAGTTCTTC. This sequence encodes CASSQLDGRSYNEQFF.

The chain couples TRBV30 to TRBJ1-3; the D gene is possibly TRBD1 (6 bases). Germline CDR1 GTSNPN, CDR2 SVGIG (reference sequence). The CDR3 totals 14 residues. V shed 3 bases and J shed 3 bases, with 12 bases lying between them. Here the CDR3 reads CAWRKQGYGNTIYF. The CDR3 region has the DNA TGTGCCTGGAGGAAGCAGGGGTATGGAAACACCATATATTTT.

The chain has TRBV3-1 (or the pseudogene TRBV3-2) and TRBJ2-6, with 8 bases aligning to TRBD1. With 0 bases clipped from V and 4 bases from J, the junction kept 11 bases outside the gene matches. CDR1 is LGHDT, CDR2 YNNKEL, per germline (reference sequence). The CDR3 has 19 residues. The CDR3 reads CASSQDVSQGASGANVLTF. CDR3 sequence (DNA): TGTGCCAGCAGCCAAGATGTTTCCCAGGGGGCGTCCGGGGCCAACGTCCTGACTTTC.

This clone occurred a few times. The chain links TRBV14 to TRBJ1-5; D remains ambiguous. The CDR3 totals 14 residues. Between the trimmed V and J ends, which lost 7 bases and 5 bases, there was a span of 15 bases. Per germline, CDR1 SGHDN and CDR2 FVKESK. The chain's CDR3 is CASNPHSYHQPQHF. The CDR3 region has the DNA TGTGCCAGCAACCCTCACAGTTACCATCAGCCCCAGCATTTT.

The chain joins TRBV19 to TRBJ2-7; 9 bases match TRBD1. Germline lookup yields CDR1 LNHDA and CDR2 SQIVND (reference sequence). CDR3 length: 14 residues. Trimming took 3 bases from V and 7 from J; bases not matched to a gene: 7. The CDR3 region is CASSMGQGVLEQYF. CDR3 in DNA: TGTGCCAGTAGTATGGGACAGGGAGTTCTGGAGCAGTACTTC.

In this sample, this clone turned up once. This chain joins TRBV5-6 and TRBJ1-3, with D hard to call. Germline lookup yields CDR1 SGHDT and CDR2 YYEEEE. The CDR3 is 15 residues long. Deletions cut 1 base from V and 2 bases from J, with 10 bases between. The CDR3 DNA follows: TGTGCCAGCAGCTTGTCTGGGGAAACTGGAAACACCATATATTTT. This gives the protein CASSLSGETGNTIYF.

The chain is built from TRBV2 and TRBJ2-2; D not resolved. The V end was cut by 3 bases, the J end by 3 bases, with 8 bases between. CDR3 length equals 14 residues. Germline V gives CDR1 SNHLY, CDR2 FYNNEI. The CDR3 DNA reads TGTGCCAGCAGTGACGAAAGCGACACCGGGGAGCTGTTTTTT. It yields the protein CASSDESDTGELFF. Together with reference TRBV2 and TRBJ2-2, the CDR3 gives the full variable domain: EPEVTQTPSHQVTQMGQEVILRCVPISNHLYFYWYRQILGQKVEFLVSFYNNEISEKSEIFDDQFSVERPDGSNFTLKIRSTKLEDSAMYFCASSDESDTGELFFGEGSRLTVL.

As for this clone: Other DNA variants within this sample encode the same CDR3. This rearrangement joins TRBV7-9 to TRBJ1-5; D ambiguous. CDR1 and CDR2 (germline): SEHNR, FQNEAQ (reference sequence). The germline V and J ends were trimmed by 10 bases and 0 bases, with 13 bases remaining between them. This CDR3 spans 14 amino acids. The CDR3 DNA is TGTGCCAAGACCACAGATACTAGCAATCAGCCCCAGCATTTT. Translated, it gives CAKTTDTSNQPQHF.

Written as DNA, the CDR3 is TGCGCCAGCAGCTTGATTACATTGGGAAGCTCCTACAATGAGCAGTTCTTC. The encoded protein is CASSLITLGSSYNEQFF. The chain employs TRBV5-1 and TRBJ2-1; D gene unclear. Per the germline V gene, CDR1 is SGHRS and CDR2 is YFSETQ. This CDR3 has 17 amino acids. The germline V and J ends were trimmed by 1 base and 0 bases, with 14 bases remaining between them.

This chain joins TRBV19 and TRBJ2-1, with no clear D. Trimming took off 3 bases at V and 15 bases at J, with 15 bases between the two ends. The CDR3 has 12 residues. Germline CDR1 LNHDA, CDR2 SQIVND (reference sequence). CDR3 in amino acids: CASSIRQVPLFF. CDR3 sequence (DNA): TGTGCCAGTAGTATCCGGCAGGTGCCCTTGTTCTTC.

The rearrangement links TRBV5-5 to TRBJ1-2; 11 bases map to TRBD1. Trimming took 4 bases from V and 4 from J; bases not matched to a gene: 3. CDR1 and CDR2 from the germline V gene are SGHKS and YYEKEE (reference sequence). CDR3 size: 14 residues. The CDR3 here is CASSPGQGGYGYTF. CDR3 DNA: TGTGCCAGCAGCCCGGGACAGGGGGGCTATGGCTACACCTTC.

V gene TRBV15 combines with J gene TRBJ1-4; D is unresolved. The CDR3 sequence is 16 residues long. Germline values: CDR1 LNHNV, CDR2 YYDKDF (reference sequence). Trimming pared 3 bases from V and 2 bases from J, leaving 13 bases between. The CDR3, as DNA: TGTGCCACCAGCAGCCCCGCCCACGGGACTAATGAAAAACTGTTTTTT. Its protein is CATSSPAHGTNEKLFF.